The entry below gives a single T cell receptor (beta chain) sequence along with its context. The data were taken from a study of T-cell memory formation after mild COVID-19. Each CDR3 protein is one row after TCRdb ran MiXCR on the 5' RACE reads. The sample lists about 400,000 distinct CDR3 sequences, around a sixth occurring once. Germline V gives CDR1 LNHNV, CDR2 YYDKDF (reference sequence). This CDR3 region has 17 residues. The ends lost 0 bases at V and 1 base at J; junction bases unmatched: 7. Source material: PBMCs or a T cell subset sorted from them (not recorded which). This clonotype was obtained from a man younger than 35 who had mild COVID-19 (a few samples of this study predate the infection). Cell type and time point are not known. The chain is built from TRBV15 and TRBJ2-5; 8 bases match TRBD1. CDR3 coding DNA: TGTGCCACCAGCAGAGATGACGAGGGACAGGTCCAAGAGACCCAGTACTTC. Residues: CATSRDDEGQVQETQYF.